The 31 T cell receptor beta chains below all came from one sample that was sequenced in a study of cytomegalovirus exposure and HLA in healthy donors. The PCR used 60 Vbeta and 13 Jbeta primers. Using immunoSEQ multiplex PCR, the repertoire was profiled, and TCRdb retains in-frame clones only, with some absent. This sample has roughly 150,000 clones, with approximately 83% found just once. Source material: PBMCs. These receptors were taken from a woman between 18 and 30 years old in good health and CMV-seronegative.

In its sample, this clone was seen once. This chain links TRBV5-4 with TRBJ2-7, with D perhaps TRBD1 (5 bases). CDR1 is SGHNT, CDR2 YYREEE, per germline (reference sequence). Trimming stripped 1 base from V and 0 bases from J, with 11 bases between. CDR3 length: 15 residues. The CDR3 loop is CASSLQGPGSYEQYF. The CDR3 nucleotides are TGTGCCAGCAGCTTGCAGGGCCCAGGCTCCTACGAGCAGTACTTC.

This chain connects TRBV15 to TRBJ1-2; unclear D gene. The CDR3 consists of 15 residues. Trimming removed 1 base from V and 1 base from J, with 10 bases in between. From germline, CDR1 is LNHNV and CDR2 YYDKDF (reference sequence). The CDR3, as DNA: TGTGCCACCAGCAGAGTACGGGAGAGTAACTATGGCTACACCTTC. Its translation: CATSRVRESNYGYTF.

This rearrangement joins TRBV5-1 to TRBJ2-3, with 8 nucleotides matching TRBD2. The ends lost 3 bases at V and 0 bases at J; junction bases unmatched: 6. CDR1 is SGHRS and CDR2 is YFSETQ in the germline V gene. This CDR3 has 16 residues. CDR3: CASSSGTRGSTDTQYF. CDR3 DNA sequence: TGCGCCAGCAGCTCCGGGACTAGGGGTAGCACAGATACGCAGTATTTT.

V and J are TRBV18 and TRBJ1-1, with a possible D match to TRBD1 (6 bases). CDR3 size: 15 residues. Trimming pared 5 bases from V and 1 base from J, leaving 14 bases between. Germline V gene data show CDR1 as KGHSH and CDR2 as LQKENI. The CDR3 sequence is CASSSTLTGNTEAFF. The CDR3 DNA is TGTGCCAGCTCATCGACATTGACAGGGAACACTGAAGCTTTCTTT.

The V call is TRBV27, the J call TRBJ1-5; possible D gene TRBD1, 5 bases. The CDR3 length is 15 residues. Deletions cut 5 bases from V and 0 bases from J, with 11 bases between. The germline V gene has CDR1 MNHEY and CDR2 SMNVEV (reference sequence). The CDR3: CASSPRQLSNQPQHF. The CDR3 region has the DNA TGTGCCAGCAGTCCGCGACAGCTTAGCAATCAGCCCCAGCATTTT.

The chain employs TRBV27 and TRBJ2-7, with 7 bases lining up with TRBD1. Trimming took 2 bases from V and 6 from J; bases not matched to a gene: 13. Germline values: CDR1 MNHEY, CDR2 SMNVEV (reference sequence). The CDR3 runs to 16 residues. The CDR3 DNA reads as TGTGCCAGCAGTTTAGGGAGACAGGGATTGGGTTCCGAGCAGTACTTC. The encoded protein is CASSLGRQGLGSEQYF.

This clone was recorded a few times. CDR3 DNA: TGTGCCAGTAGTATAGACAGGGGTGCGAACACTGAAGCTTTCTTT. Amino acid sequence: CASSIDRGANTEAFF. This sequence joins TRBV19 and TRBJ1-1; TRBD1 might be the D (6 bases). Germline CDR1 is LNHDA and CDR2 is SQIVND (reference sequence). The CDR3 sequence is 15 residues long. V was shortened by 0 bases and J by 1 base, with 9 bases between the two germline ends. The entire variable domain, with the rest obtained from reference TRBV19 and TRBJ1-1, is as follows: DGGITQSPKYLFRKEGQNVTLSCEQNLNHDAMYWYRQDPGQGLRLIYYSQIVNDFQKGDIAEGYSVSREKKESFPLTVTSAQKNPTAFYLCASSIDRGANTEAFFGQGTRLTVV.

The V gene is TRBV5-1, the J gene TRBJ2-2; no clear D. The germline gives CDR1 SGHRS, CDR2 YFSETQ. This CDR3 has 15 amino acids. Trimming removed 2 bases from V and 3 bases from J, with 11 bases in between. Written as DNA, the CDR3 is TGCGCCAGCAGCTTATCAGGCAGAGACACCGGGGAGCTGTTTTTT. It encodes CASSLSGRDTGELFF.

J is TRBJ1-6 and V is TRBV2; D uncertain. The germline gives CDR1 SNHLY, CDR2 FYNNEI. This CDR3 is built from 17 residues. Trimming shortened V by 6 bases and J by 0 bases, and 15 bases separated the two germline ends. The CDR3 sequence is CASSLWLQLSYNSPLHF. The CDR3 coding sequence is TGTGCCAGCAGCCTTTGGTTACAGCTCTCCTATAATTCACCCCTCCACTTT. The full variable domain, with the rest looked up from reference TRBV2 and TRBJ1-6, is EPEVTQTPSHQVTQMGQEVILRCVPISNHLYFYWYRQILGQKVEFLVSFYNNEISEKSEIFDDQFSVERPDGSNFTLKIRSTKLEDSAMYFCASSLWLQLSYNSPLHFGNGTRLTVT.

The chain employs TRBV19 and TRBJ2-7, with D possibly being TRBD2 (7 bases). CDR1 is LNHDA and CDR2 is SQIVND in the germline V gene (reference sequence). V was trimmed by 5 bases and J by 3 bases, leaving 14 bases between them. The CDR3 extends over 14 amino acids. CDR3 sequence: CASSPGGGLYEQYF. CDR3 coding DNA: TGTGCCAGTAGTCCCGGCGGGGGCCTCTACGAGCAGTACTTC. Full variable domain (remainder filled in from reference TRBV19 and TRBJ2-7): DGGITQSPKYLFRKEGQNVTLSCEQNLNHDAMYWYRQDPGQGLRLIYYSQIVNDFQKGDIAEGYSVSREKKESFPLTVTSAQKNPTAFYLCASSPGGGLYEQYFGPGTRLTVT.

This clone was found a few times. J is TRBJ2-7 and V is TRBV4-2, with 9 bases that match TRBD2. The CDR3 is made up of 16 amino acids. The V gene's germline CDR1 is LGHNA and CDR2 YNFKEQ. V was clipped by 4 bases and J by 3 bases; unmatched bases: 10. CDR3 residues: CASSPTMTSGLYEQYF. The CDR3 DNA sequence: TGTGCCAGCAGCCCAACGATGACTAGCGGCCTCTACGAGCAGTACTTC.

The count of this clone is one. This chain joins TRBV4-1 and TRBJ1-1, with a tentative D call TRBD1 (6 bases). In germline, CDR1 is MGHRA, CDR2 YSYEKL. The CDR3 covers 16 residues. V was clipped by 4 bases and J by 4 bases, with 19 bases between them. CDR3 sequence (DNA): TGCGCCAGCAGCCCCCCTGGGGGGGCGGCAGTCACTGAAGCTTTCTTT. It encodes CASSPPGGAAVTEAFF.

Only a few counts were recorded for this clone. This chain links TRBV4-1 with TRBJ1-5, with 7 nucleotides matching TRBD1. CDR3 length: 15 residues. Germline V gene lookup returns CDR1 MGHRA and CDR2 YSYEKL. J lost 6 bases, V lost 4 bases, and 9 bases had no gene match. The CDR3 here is CASSPLSSGGQPQHF. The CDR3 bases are TGCGCCAGCAGCCCCCTCAGTTCAGGGGGTCAGCCCCAGCATTTT.

As DNA, the CDR3 is TGCGCCAGCAGGACTAGCGGCGATTACAATGAGCAGTTCTTC. It yields the protein CASRTSGDYNEQFF. V and J are TRBV5-1 and TRBJ2-1; 9 bases map to TRBD2. The CDR3 covers 14 residues. CDR1 SGHRS and CDR2 YFSETQ come from the germline V gene. V dropped 5 bases and J dropped 4; count of bases not matched to a gene: 4.

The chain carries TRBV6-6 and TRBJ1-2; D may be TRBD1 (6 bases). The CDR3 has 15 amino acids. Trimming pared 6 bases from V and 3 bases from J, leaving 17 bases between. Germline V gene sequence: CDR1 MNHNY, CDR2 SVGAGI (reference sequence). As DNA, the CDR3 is TGTGCCAGCAGGGAAGGGGGGGCCAGGGACTATGGCTACACCTTC. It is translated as CASREGGARDYGYTF.

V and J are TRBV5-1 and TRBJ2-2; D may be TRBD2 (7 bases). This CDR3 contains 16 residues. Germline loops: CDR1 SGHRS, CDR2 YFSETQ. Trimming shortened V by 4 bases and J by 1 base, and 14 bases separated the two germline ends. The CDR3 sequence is CASSPGGLMNTGELFF. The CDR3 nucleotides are TGCGCCAGCAGCCCCGGGGGGCTGATGAACACCGGGGAGCTGTTTTTT.

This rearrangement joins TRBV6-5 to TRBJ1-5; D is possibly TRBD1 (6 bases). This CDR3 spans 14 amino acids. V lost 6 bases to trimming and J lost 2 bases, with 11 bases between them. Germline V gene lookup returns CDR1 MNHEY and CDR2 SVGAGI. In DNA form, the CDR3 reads TGTGCCAGCAGGTCGGACAGCCGCAATCAGCCCCAGCATTTT. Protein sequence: CASRSDSRNQPQHF.

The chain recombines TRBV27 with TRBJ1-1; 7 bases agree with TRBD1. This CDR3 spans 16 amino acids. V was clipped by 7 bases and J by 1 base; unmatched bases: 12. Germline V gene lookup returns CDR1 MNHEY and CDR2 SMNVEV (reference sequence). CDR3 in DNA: TGTGCCAGCACCTTATTGCCCGGACAGGCGAACACTGAAGCTTTCTTT. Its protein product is CASTLLPGQANTEAFF.

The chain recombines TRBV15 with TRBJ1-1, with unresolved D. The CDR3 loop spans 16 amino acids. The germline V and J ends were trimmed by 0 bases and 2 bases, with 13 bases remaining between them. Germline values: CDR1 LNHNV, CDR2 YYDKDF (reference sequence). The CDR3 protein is CATSRDFSETNTEAFF. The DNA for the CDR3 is TGTGCCACCAGCAGAGATTTTTCGGAGACCAACACTGAAGCTTTCTTT.

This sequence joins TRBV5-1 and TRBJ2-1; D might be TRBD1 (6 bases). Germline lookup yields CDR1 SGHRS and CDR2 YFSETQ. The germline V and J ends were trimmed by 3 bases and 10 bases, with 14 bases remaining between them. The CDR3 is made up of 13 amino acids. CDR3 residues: CASSSHRVLEQFF. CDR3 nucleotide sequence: TGCGCCAGCAGCTCCCACAGGGTATTAGAGCAGTTCTTC.

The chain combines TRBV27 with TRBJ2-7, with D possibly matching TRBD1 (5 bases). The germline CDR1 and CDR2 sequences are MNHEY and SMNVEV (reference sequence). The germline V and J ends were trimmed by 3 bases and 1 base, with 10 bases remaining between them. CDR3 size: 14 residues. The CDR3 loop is CASSFDRNSYEQYF. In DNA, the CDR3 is TGTGCCAGCAGTTTTGACAGAAATTCCTACGAGCAGTACTTC.

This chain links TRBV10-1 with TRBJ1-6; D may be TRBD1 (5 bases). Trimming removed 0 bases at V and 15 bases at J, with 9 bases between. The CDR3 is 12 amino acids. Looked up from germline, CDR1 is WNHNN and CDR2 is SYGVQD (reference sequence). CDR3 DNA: TGCGCCAGCAGTGAGTCAACGGGGGTCCTCCACTTT. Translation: CASSESTGVLHF.

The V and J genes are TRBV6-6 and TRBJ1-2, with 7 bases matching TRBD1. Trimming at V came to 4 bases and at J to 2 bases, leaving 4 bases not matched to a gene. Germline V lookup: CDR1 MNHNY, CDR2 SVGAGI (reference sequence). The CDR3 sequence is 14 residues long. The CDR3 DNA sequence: TGTGCCAGCAGTTTACAGGGGCTAAACTATGGCTACACCTTC. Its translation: CASSLQGLNYGYTF.

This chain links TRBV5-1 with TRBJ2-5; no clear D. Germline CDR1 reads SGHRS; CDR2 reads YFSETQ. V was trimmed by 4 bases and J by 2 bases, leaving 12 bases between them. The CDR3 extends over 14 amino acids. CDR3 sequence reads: CASSPRPSQETQYF. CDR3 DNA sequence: TGCGCCAGCAGCCCGAGGCCCAGTCAAGAGACCCAGTACTTC.

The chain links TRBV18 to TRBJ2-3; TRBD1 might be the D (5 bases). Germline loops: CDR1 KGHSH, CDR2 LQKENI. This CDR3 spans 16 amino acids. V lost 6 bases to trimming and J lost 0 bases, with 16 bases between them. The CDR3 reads CASSRTPLPSTDTQYF. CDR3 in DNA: TGTGCCAGCTCGCGGACACCTTTGCCTAGCACAGATACGCAGTATTTT.

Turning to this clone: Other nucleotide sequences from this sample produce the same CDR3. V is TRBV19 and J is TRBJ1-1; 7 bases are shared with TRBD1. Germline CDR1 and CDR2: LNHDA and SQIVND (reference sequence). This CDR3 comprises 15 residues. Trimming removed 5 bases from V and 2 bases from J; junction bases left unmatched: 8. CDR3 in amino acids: CASSPRDRANTEAFF. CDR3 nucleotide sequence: TGTGCCAGTAGTCCCAGGGACAGAGCTAACACTGAAGCTTTCTTT.

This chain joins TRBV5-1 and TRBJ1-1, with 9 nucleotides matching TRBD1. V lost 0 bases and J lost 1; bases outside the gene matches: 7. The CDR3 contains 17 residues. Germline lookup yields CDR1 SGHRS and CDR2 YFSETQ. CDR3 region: CASSLGGGQGRNTEAFF. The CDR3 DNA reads TGCGCCAGCAGCTTGGGGGGGGGACAGGGTAGGAACACTGAAGCTTTCTTT.

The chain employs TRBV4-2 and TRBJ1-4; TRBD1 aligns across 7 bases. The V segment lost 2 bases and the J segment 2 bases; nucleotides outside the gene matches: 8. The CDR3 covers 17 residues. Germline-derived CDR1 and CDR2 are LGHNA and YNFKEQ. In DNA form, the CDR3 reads TGTGCCAGCAGCCAATTAAGGGGGCAGGGGACTAATGAAAAACTGTTTTTT. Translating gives CASSQLRGQGTNEKLFF.

CDR3 in DNA: TGTGCCAGCGCCGGGACAGACTATGGCTACACCTTC. Its protein product is CASAGTDYGYTF. The V gene is TRBV7-9, the J gene TRBJ1-2; TRBD1 matches at 7 bases. CDR1 and CDR2 from the germline V gene are SEHNR and FQNEAQ (reference sequence). The ends lost 8 bases at V and 3 bases at J; junction bases unmatched: 3. The CDR3 is 12 amino acids.

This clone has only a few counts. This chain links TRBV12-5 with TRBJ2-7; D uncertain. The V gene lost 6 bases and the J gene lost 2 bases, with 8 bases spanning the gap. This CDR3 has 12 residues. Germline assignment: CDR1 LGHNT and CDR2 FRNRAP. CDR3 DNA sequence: TGTGCTAGTGGGCCAACACCCTACGAGCAGTACTTC. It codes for CASGPTPYEQYF.

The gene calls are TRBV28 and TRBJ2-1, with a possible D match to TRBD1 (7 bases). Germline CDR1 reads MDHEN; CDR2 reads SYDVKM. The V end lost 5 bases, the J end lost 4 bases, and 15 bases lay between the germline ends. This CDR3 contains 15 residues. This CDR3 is CASSPVRGVYNEQFF. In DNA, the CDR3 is TGTGCCAGCAGTCCGGTCAGGGGGGTTTACAATGAGCAGTTCTTC.